This T cell receptor (beta chain) stems from a study of vaccination and CD4 T cells after COVID-19. As to this clonotype: Its antigen is undetermined.

The Oncomine TCR Beta short-read assay generated sequence data from the DNA of cultured CD4+ T cells. Via MiXCR, TCRdb re-called the PCR reads, giving one row per CDR3 protein. Of around 11,000 distinct CDR3 sequences listed, around a quarter are singletons. The treatment is: roughly ten-day PBMC culture with coronavirus spike peptide pools or control peptides (ViraFEST assay). The sequencing here drew on CD4+ T cells from blood, cultured in vitro, taken before SARS-CoV-2 vaccination. The receptor was isolated from a human donor who received a COVID-19 vaccine.

The CDR3 coding sequence is TGTGCCACCAAGGGATCTAGCGGGGGGACATACAATGAGCAGTTCTTC. It codes for CATKGSSGGTYNEQFF. V gene TRBV6-1 combines with J gene TRBJ2-1, with 11 bases lining up with TRBD2. Germline CDR1 reads MNHNS; CDR2 reads SASEGT. V dropped 10 bases and J dropped 4; count of bases not matched to a gene: 12. The CDR3 has 16 amino acids.